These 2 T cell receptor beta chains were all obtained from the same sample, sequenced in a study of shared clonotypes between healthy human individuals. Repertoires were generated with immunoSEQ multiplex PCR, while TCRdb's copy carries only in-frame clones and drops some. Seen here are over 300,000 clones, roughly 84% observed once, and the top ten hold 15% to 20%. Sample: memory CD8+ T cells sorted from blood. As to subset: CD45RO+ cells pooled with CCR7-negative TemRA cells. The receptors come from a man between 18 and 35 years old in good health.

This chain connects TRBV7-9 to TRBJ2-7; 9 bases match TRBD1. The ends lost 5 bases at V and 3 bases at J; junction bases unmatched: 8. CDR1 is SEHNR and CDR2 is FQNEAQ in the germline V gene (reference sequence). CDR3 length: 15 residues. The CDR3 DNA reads TGTGCCAGCAGCCCGCGGACAGGGGAAATCTACGAGCAGTACTTC. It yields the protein CASSPRTGEIYEQYF.

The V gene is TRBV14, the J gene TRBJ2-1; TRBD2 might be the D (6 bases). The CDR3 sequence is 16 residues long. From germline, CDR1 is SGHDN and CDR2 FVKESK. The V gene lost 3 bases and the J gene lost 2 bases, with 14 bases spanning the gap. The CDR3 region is CASSHLGSGAYNEQFF. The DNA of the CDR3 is TGTGCCAGCAGCCATCTCGGGAGCGGAGCCTACAATGAGCAGTTCTTC. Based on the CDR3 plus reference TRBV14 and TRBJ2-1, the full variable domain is EAGVTQFPSHSVIEKGQTVTLRCDPISGHDNLYWYRRVMGKEIKFLLHFVKESKQDESGMPNNRFLAERTGGTYSTLKVQPAELEDSGVYFCASSHLGSGAYNEQFFGPGTRLTVL.